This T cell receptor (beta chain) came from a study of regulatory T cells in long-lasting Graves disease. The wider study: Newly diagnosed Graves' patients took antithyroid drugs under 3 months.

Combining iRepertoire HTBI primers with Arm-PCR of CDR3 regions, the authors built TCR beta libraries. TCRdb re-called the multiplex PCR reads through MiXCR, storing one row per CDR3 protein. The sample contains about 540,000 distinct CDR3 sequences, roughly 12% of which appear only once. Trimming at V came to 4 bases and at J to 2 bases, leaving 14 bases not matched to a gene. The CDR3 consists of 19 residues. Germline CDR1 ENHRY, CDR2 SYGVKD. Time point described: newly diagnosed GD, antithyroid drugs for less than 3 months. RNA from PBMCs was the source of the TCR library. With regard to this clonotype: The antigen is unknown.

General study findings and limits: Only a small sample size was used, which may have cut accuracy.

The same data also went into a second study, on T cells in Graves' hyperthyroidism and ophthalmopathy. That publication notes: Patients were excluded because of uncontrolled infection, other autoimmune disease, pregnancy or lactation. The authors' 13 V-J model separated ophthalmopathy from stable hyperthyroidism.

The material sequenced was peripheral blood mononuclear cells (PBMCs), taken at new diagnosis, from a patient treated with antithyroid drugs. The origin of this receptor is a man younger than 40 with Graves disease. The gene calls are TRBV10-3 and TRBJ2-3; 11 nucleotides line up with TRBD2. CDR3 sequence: CAISGRTSGLIRDTDTQYF. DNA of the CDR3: TGTGCCATCAGTGGCAGGACTAGCGGGCTAATTAGAGACACAGATACGCAGTATTTT.